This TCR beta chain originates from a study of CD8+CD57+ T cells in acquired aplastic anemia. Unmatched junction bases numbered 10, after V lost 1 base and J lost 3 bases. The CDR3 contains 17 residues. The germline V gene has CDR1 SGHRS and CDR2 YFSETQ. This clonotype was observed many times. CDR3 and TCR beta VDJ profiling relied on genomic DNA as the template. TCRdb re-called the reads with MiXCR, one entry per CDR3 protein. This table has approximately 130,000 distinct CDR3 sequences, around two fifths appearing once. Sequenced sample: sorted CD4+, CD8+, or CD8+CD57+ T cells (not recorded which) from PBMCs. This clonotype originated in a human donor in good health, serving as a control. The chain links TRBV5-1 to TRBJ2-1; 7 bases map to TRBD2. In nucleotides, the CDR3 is TGCGCCAGCAGCTTGACTGGGGACTACCGCAACTACAATGAGCAGTTCTTC. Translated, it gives CASSLTGDYRNYNEQFF.